The 11 T cell receptor beta chains given below trace back to one sample, sequenced in a study of shared clonotypes between healthy human individuals. Produced via immunoSEQ multiplex PCR; TCRdb's table is partial and in-frame only. This sample has millions of clones; around 95% occur once, and the top ten carry 0.13%. The sequenced material came from naive CD4+ T cells sorted from blood. Stated subset: CD45RA+ positively selected. Source of these receptors: a young man in good health.

The rearrangement links TRBV28 to TRBJ1-4; D unclear. Germline V gene lookup returns CDR1 MDHEN and CDR2 SYDVKM. The CDR3 length is 15 residues. Trimming left V 4 bases short and J 3 bases short, with 12 bases between. CDR3 in DNA: TGTGCCAGCAGTTCAGTGGCAGCTTCTAATGAAAAACTGTTTTTT. This encodes CASSSVAASNEKLFF.

Written as DNA, the CDR3 is TGTGCCTGGAGTGAGGGTTTCACTGAAGCTTTCTTT. Translated: CAWSEGFTEAFF. The chain employs TRBV30 and TRBJ1-1; D is undetermined. The CDR3 spans 12 residues. Per the germline V gene, CDR1 is GTSNPN and CDR2 is SVGIG (reference sequence). V was cut by 1 base and J by 4 bases, with 7 bases left in between.

The DNA of the CDR3 is TGCGCCAGCAGCCCCCGTTTGGCGGGAGGCGAGACCCAGTACTTC. This encodes CASSPRLAGGETQYF. The chain has TRBV5-1 and TRBJ2-5; 8 bases align to TRBD2. This CDR3 comprises 15 residues. Trimming took 4 bases from V and 5 from J; bases not matched to a gene: 10. Looked up from germline, CDR1 is SGHRS and CDR2 is YFSETQ.

This sequence joins TRBV19 and TRBJ2-7; 8 bases are shared with TRBD2. V shed 0 bases, J shed 6 bases, and the junction held 7 bases outside the gene matches. The length of the CDR3 is 15 residues. Germline V gene lookup returns CDR1 LNHDA and CDR2 SQIVND (reference sequence). CDR3 sequence reads: CASSIDSTLAGEQYF. The CDR3 DNA is TGTGCCAGTAGTATAGACTCCACGCTAGCGGGCGAGCAGTACTTC.

The chain couples TRBV5-6 to TRBJ1-2; 8 bases align to TRBD1. Germline CDR1 is SGHDT and CDR2 is YYEEEE. V shed 3 bases, J shed 7 bases, and the junction held 5 bases outside the gene matches. The CDR3 extends over 13 amino acids. CDR3 coding DNA: TGTGCCAGCAGCTCCGGCGACAGGGGTGGCTACACCTTC. Translated: CASSSGDRGGYTF. Full variable domain (outside the CDR3, taken from reference TRBV5-6 and TRBJ1-2): DAGVTQSPTHLIKTRGQQVTLRCSPKSGHDTVSWYQQALGQGPQFIFQYYEEEERQRGNFPDRFSGHQFPNYSSELNVNALLLGDSALYLCASSSGDRGGYTFGSGTRLTVV.

V is TRBV10-3 and J is TRBJ2-6; D possibly uses TRBD1 or TRBD2 (5 bases each). The germline V and J ends were trimmed by 0 bases and 2 bases, with 8 bases remaining between them. CDR1 and CDR2 from the germline V gene are ENHRY and SYGVKD. The CDR3 runs 16 residues. Here the CDR3 reads CAISESGVTGANVLTF. The CDR3 DNA follows: TGTGCCATCAGTGAGTCGGGGGTCACTGGGGCCAACGTCCTGACTTTC.

The gene calls are TRBV15 and TRBJ1-5, with D tentatively TRBD1 (6 bases). This CDR3 region has 15 residues. Between the trimmed V and J ends, which lost 9 bases and 0 bases, there was a span of 15 bases. CDR1 is LNHNV and CDR2 is YYDKDF in the germline V gene (reference sequence). The CDR3 DNA follows: TGTGCCACTACACAGGGATCCTATAGCAATCAGCCCCAGCATTTT. The encoded protein is CATTQGSYSNQPQHF. Full variable domain (rest looked up from reference TRBV15 and TRBJ1-5): DAMVIQNPRYQVTQFGKPVTLSCSQTLNHNVMYWYQQKSSQAPKLLFHYYDKDFNNEADTPDNFQSRRPNTSFCFLDIRSPGLGDTAMYLCATTQGSYSNQPQHFGDGTRLSIL.

V and J are TRBV11-2 and TRBJ2-3; TRBD2 is a possible D gene (7 bases). Trimming stripped 4 bases from V and 1 base from J, with 12 bases between. Germline loops: CDR1 SGHAT, CDR2 FQNNGV. The CDR3 extends over 15 amino acids. Written as DNA, the CDR3 is TGTGCCAGCAGCTCGGGGGGCGCGGGCACAGATACGCAGTATTTT. Protein: CASSSGGAGTDTQYF.

The genes are TRBV5-6 and TRBJ1-1, with D hard to call. Between the trimmed V and J ends, which lost 0 bases and 3 bases, there was a span of 12 bases. The CDR3 has 15 residues. Germline-derived CDR1 and CDR2 are SGHDT and YYEEEE. CDR3 sequence reads: CASSLALAADTEAFF. The CDR3 DNA reads TGTGCCAGCAGCTTGGCCCTGGCGGCCGACACTGAAGCTTTCTTT. The whole variable domain, filled in from reference TRBV5-6 and TRBJ1-1, reads DAGVTQSPTHLIKTRGQQVTLRCSPKSGHDTVSWYQQALGQGPQFIFQYYEEEERQRGNFPDRFSGHQFPNYSSELNVNALLLGDSALYLCASSLALAADTEAFFGQGTRLTVV.

The J gene is TRBJ1-2, the V gene TRBV5-6, with D unclear. Per germline, CDR1 SGHDT and CDR2 YYEEEE. CDR3 length: 14 amino acids. The V gene lost 4 bases and the J gene lost 4 bases, with 14 bases spanning the gap. CDR3 in amino acids: CASSPPGRAYGYTF. The CDR3 nucleotides are TGTGCCAGCAGCCCCCCCGGGAGGGCCTATGGCTACACCTTC.

V usage is TRBV19 and J usage is TRBJ1-5, with D unclear. The CDR3 is 14 residues long. The V end was cut by 1 base, the J end by 4 bases, with 8 bases between. CDR1 is LNHDA and CDR2 is SQIVND in the germline V gene (reference sequence). CDR3 amino acids: CASSIGYGNQPQHF. CDR3 DNA: TGTGCCAGTAGTATAGGGTACGGGAATCAGCCCCAGCATTTT.